The 9 T cell receptor beta chains listed next were all sequenced from one sample in a study of monozygotic twins with inflammatory bowel disease. TCRdb re-called the 5' RACE reads and gives one entry per CDR3 protein, without DNA. Reported are approximately 100,000 distinct CDR3 sequences; the ten largest clones contain under 2.5%. The sequencing input was blood. These receptors came from a human donor with ulcerative colitis or Crohn's disease, or a healthy co-twin of an affected twin (not recorded which).

This chain uses TRBV12-3 or TRBV12-4 with TRBJ2-1; TCRdb proposes TRBD2, but this gene call is untestable without DNA. The CDR3 loop spans 16 amino acids. The CDR3 loop is CASTDLGGGFRDEQFF.

This chain links TRBV13 with TRBJ2-4; the D call from TCRdb, TRBD2, cannot be confirmed without DNA. This CDR3 contains 16 residues. Germline CDR1 and CDR2: PRHDT and FYEKMQ (reference sequence). CDR3 sequence: CASSPGTSGAKNMQYF.

This chain joins TRBV30 and TRBJ1-4; TCRdb's assignment of TRBD1 cannot be checked, as there is no DNA. This CDR3 has 14 amino acids. Germline V gene lookup returns CDR1 GTSNPN and CDR2 SVGIG (reference sequence). The CDR3 spells CAWNRQGLGEKLFF.

The chain recombines TRBV7-9 with TRBJ1-3; TCRdb picks TRBD1, but there is no DNA to check that call. In germline, CDR1 is SEHNR, CDR2 FQNEAQ (reference sequence). This CDR3 has 15 amino acids. Here the CDR3 reads CASSSDRNSGNTIYF.

The chain carries TRBV19 and TRBJ2-7; TCRdb selects TRBD1, and the lack of DNA leaves this call unchecked. The CDR3 has 15 residues. The germline gives CDR1 LNHDA, CDR2 SQIVND (reference sequence). The CDR3 loop reads CASSPMGQHPYEQYF.

The CDR3: CASSGRAPNEKLFF. This chain uses TRBV25-1 with TRBJ1-4. CDR1 is MGHDK, CDR2 SYGVNS, per germline. CDR3 length equals 14 residues.

The J gene is TRBJ2-7, the V gene TRBV20-1; TCRdb's assignment of TRBD2 cannot be checked, as there is no DNA. Germline V lookup: CDR1 DFQATT, CDR2 SNEGSKA (reference sequence). CDR3 size: 14 residues. CDR3 region: CSARDPGRAPEQYF.

The chain recombines TRBV28 with TRBJ2-3; TCRdb outputs TRBD1, but without DNA this stays unchecked. The CDR3 loop spans 14 amino acids. From germline, CDR1 is MDHEN and CDR2 SYDVKM. CDR3 loop: CASWISGSTDTQYF.

V and J are TRBV5-1 and TRBJ2-7; TCRdb's assignment of TRBD1 cannot be checked, as there is no DNA. Germline values: CDR1 SGHRS, CDR2 YFSETQ. There are 15 residues in the CDR3. The chain's CDR3 is CASSLEVTGAYEQYF.